The clone carrying this T cell receptor beta chain showed up many times. Its antigen is not identified. These data come from a study of Graves' ophthalmopathy and Graves' hyperthyroidism. On the study more broadly: Peripheral blood (taken before any treatment) was collected at initial diagnosis.

V lost 3 bases, J lost 5 bases, and 11 bases lay in between. Germline V gene data show CDR1 as DFQATT and CDR2 as SNEGSKA (reference sequence). The CDR3 consists of 13 residues. From RNA, the CDR3 regions of TCR beta chains were amplified and sequenced. HTBI-primed RT-PCR formed the first round, and a multiplex PCR formed the second. TCRdb processed the multiplex PCR reads anew with MiXCR; each CDR3 protein has one entry. This table holds about 210,000 distinct CDR3 sequences, approximately 29% found once. Exclusion criteria comprised other autoimmune diseases, uncontrolled infections, pregnancy or lactation in patients. Clinicians made diagnoses from clinical symptoms, serum thyroxine, TRAb, thyroid ultrasound and orbital computed tomography. Whole-study results and caveats: With about 88% sensitivity and roughly 77% specificity, a 13-signature model separated ophthalmopathy from stable hyperthyroidism.

The source of this sequence is a man aged 45-65 years with Graves' ophthalmopathy. Sequencing was done on a sample of peripheral blood. The rearrangement uses TRBV20-1 and TRBJ1-5; D is possibly TRBD1 (5 bases). The CDR3 bases are TGCAGTGCTAGTTCGGGGCGTGATCAGCCCCAGCATTTT. It codes for CSASSGRDQPQHF.